The clone carrying this TCR beta chain came up a few times. What it binds is unknown. MiXCR, run by TCRdb on the 5' RACE reads, gives a single entry per CDR3 protein. In the table there are under 700,000 distinct CDR3 sequences, around 21% of which are singletons. The sample belongs to a study of T-cell memory formation after mild COVID-19. Study results and limitations: CD4+ contracting clones were found mainly in CM and EM, and CD8+ ones in EMRA.

Germline trimming cut 4 bases from V and 3 bases from J; bases unmatched to any gene: 8. CDR3 length: 15 residues. The chain joins TRBV12-3 or TRBV12-4 to TRBJ2-5; 7 bases map to TRBD2. The TCR sequence derives from an adult woman who had mild COVID-19 (a few samples of this study predate the infection). Cell type and time point are not known. Sequencing was performed on PBMCs or a T cell subset sorted from them (not recorded which). The CDR3 DNA reads TGTGCCAGCAGTTACCCTAGCGGTGCAGAAGAGACCCAGTACTTC. Translated: CASSYPSGAEETQYF.